These T cell receptor beta chains were read from a single sample in a study of shared clonotypes between healthy human individuals. Measured with immunoSEQ multiplex PCR; TCRdb has only the in-frame clones, and not every one. Of about 2 million clones detected, around 95% appear once; the ten largest clones hold 0.1% to 0.15%. Sequenced: naive CD4+ T cells sorted from blood. These receptors all come from a man aged 18 to 35 in good health. The CDR3 runs from the conserved cysteine through the conserved F or W. Each record gives: J gene, D gene, V gene, clone size, CDR3 DNA, CDR3 protein. A D gene is named only where the DNA matches it firmly. Size is omitted from some rows. Given values are once, few, many or a class for expanded clones.

>TRBJ2-4|-|TRBV28|-
TGTGCCAGCAGTTCAACACAGGGTATCAAAAACATTCAGTACTTC
CASSSTQGIKNIQYF
>TRBJ1-1|-|TRBV29-1|-
TGCAGCTCGTTGGGTTGGGGGGAAACTGAAGCTTTCTTT
CSSLGWGETEAFF
>TRBJ2-3|-|TRBV5-1|once
TGCGCCAGCAGCTTGTCAGGACGGACGAGCACAGATACGCAGTATTTT
CASSLSGRTSTDTQYF
>TRBJ2-3|-|TRBV5-1|-
TGCGCCAGCAGCTTGACAGTCGCCTCTAGCACAGATACGCAGTATTTT
CASSLTVASSTDTQYF
>TRBJ2-7|-|TRBV9|-
TGTGCCAGCAGCGTAGAGCAGTACCCCTACGAGCAGTACTTC
CASSVEQYPYEQYF
>TRBJ2-3|-|TRBV4-1|-
TGCGCCAGCAGCCAAGCCTACCTCTCCCGGTCTAGCACAGATACGCAGTATTTT
CASSQAYLSRSSTDTQYF
>TRBJ2-1|-|TRBV5-4|once
TGTGCCAGCAGCTTGGCTAAGTCAGGGAGGAATGAGCAGTTCTTC
CASSLAKSGRNEQFF
>TRBJ2-7|TRBD2|TRBV6-1|once
TGTGCCAGCGGAGGACCGGGACTAGCCCTTTACGAGCAGTACTTC
CASGGPGLALYEQYF
>TRBJ1-4|-|TRBV5-1|once
TGCGCCAGCAGCTTGGAAGGGAGGGGTGAAAAACTGTTTTTT
CASSLEGRGEKLFF
>TRBJ2-7|TRBD2|TRBV5-6|-
TGTGCCAGCAGCTTGGCCCTAGCTAGCGGGAGTAAGTACTTC
CASSLALASGSKYF
>TRBJ1-6|TRBD1|TRBV27|-
TGTGCCAGCAGTTCCAACAGGGGAGGGGATAATTCACCCCTCCACTTT
CASSSNRGGDNSPLHF
>TRBJ2-7|TRBD2|TRBV7-3|-
TGTGCCAGCAGCTCCCGTCCGGGACTAGCGGGGCCTAATTTTCCCTACGAGCAGTACTTC
CASSSRPGLAGPNFPYEQYF
>TRBJ2-2|TRBD1|TRBV6-1|-
TGTGCCATCAGTAGACAGGGGAACACCGGGGAGCTGTTTTTT
CAISRQGNTGELFF
>TRBJ2-7|TRBD2|TRBV2|-
TGTGCCAGCAGTGAACTCAGCGGGAGCCTCGAGCAGTACTTC
CASSELSGSLEQYF
>TRBJ2-5|TRBD1|TRBV6-1|once
TGTGCCAGCAGTGTCCCTCAGGGGGCAGGGGAGACCCAGTACTTC
CASSVPQGAGETQYF
>TRBJ2-2|TRBD2|TRBV19|once
TGTGCCAGTAGTATTATAGAGGGACTACCAAACACCGGGGAGCTGTTTTTT
CASSIIEGLPNTGELFF
>TRBJ2-1|-|TRBV7-3|-
TGTGCCAGCAGCGCTGGAGGGAATGAGCAGTTCTTC
CASSAGGNEQFF
>TRBJ2-3|TRBD2|TRBV10-2|once
TGCGCCAGCAGGTTGACTAGCGGGGGGTCGGGAGATACGCAGTATTTT
CASRLTSGGSGDTQYF
>TRBJ1-4|TRBD1|TRBV9|-
TGTGCCAGCAGCGTAGACAGGGGTGAAAAACTGTTTTTT
CASSVDRGEKLFF
>TRBJ1-1|-|TRBV7-6|-
TGTGCCAGCAGCTTACAGGTGGTGAGCACTGAAGCTTTCTTT
CASSLQVVSTEAFF
>TRBJ2-5|-|TRBV5-1|-
TGCGCCAGCAGCTTGGAGTCGGTGTGGAGGCAAGAGACCCAGTACTTC
CASSLESVWRQETQYF
>TRBJ1-2|-|TRBV6-6|few
TGTGCCAGCAGTCAGGACGGGTACTATGGCTACACCTTC
CASSQDGYYGYTF
>TRBJ1-5|-|TRBV28|-
TGTGCCAGCAGTTTAGTGAACAGGGTGGCGGATCAGCCCCAGCATTTT
CASSLVNRVADQPQHF
>TRBJ1-3|-|TRBV7-6|-
TGTGCCAGCAGCCAGGAAAAATTCGGAAACACCATATATTTT
CASSQEKFGNTIYF
>TRBJ2-2|-|TRBV6-5|-
TGTGCCAGCAGTCCTATGCCCGGGGAGCTGTTTTTT
CASSPMPGELFF
>TRBJ2-7|TRBD2|TRBV10-3|once
TGTGCCACCACCCCGACGACCGGAGCGGGAACCTTCTACGAGCAGTACTTC
CATTPTTGAGTFYEQYF
>TRBJ1-4|TRBD1|TRBV30|-
TGTGCCTGGAGGCCCGGGACAGGGGGTGAAAAACTGTTTTTT
CAWRPGTGGEKLFF
>TRBJ1-2|-|TRBV4-1|-
TGCGCCAGCAGCCAAGAAAGGGGGGGCCCCATTTACACCTTC
CASSQERGGPIYTF
>TRBJ1-1|TRBD1|TRBV7-9|-
TGTGCCAGCAGCTTACGACAGGGGGAAACTGAAGCTTTCTTT
CASSLRQGETEAFF
>TRBJ1-2|-|TRBV30|once
TGTGCCTGGAGTGTAACCAGGGCGGGTGGCTACACCTTC
CAWSVTRAGGYTF
>TRBJ2-7|-|TRBV27|-
TGTGCCAGCAGTTTATTTATTGCAGGGGTAGGGGACGAGCAGTACTTC
CASSLFIAGVGDEQYF
>TRBJ2-7|-|TRBV14|-
TGTGCCAGCAGCCAAGTTGGCAGAGAGCAGTACTTC
CASSQVGREQYF
>TRBJ2-5|-|TRBV28|-
TGTGCCAGCAGTTTATACAGTCCGGCAGAGACCCAGTACTTC
CASSLYSPAETQYF
>TRBJ2-7|TRBD2|TRBV7-2|-
TGTGCCAGCAGCTTGACTAGCGGGAGTTTCCAGCAGTACTTC
CASSLTSGSFQQYF
>TRBJ2-7|TRBD1|TRBV6-5|-
TGTGCCAGCAGTGGGACAGGGATGAAGCAGTACTTC
CASSGTGMKQYF
>TRBJ2-1|TRBD2|TRBV5-1|-
TGCGCCAGCAGCTCCGAGGGACTAGCGGGAGGGTCCTCCTACAATGAGCAGTTCTTC
CASSSEGLAGGSSYNEQFF
>TRBJ1-2|-|TRBV28|-
TGTGCCAGCAGAACCTCTGTCGGGGCAACTGGGGGCTACACCTTC
CASRTSVGATGGYTF
>TRBJ2-7|-|TRBV2|-
TGTGCCAGCACCCCGGGACTTAACTACGAGCAGTACTTC
CASTPGLNYEQYF
>TRBJ1-2|TRBD1|TRBV6-1|-
TGTGCCAGCAGTGAACCATCCGGGACAGTCTATGGCTACACCTTC
CASSEPSGTVYGYTF
>TRBJ2-7|-|TRBV28|-
TGTGCCAGCCACGACAGGCGGGCCTACGAGCAGTACTTC
CASHDRRAYEQYF
>TRBJ2-2|-|TRBV25-1|-
TGTGCCAGCAGTGCACAGGACACCGGGGAGCTGTTTTTT
CASSAQDTGELFF
>TRBJ2-3|-|TRBV5-1|-
TGCGCCAGCAGCTTGGAAGGAAAACGCACAGATACGCAGTATTTT
CASSLEGKRTDTQYF
>TRBJ1-1|-|TRBV2|-
TGTGCCAGCAGGCCGGGCCGGCAGAGCGCTGAAGCTTTCTTT
CASRPGRQSAEAFF
>TRBJ1-2|TRBD1|TRBV6-1|-
TGTGCCAGCAGTGGACTGGGACAGGACCCACCTGGCTACACCTTC
CASSGLGQDPPGYTF
>TRBJ1-6|TRBD1|TRBV2|-
TGTGCCAGTCGGGGGACAGGGGGTCCACCCCTCCACTTT
CASRGTGGPPLHF
>TRBJ2-2|-|TRBV27|-
TGTGCCAGCAGGGAGGGGACGAACACCGGGGAGCTGTTTTTT
CASREGTNTGELFF
>TRBJ2-7|TRBD1|TRBV30|once
TGTGCCTGGAGTGTAGACCGGACAGGCCGCTACGAGCAGTACTTC
CAWSVDRTGRYEQYF
>TRBJ1-4|TRBD1|TRBV29-1|-
TGCAGCGTTGAAGAATTGGGGACAGGGAATGAAAAACTGTTTTTT
CSVEELGTGNEKLFF
>TRBJ1-2|-|TRBV6-5|-
TGTGCCAGCAGTGGCCACGGTGGCTATGGCTACACCTTC
CASSGHGGYGYTF
>TRBJ2-1|-|TRBV21-1|once
TGTGCCAGCAGCAAAGGCGTCCCATACAATGAGCAGTTCTTC
CASSKGVPYNEQFF
>TRBJ2-7|TRBD1|TRBV28|-
TGTGCCAGCAGTCTAGCCTCAGGGGGATACTACGAGCAGTACTTC
CASSLASGGYYEQYF
>TRBJ2-5|-|TRBV5-1|-
TGCGCCAGCAGCTTGCTAGGGGAGGTAGAGACCCAGTACTTC
CASSLLGEVETQYF
>TRBJ1-5|TRBD1|TRBV12-5|-
TGTGCTAGTGGTCCAGGGACAGGGAATCAGCCCCAGCATTTT
CASGPGTGNQPQHF
>TRBJ2-3|-|TRBV27|-
TGTGCCAGCAGTTTTTTAATTTCCGACAGGAGGCGATCAACTACGCAGTATTTT
CASSFLISDRRRSTTQYF
>TRBJ2-5|TRBD1|TRBV5-4|once
TGTGCCAGCAGGCATACAGGGGTACAAGAGACCCAGTACTTC
CASRHTGVQETQYF